Detailed here is one T cell receptor beta chain. Antigen: not known. PCR involved 60 Vbeta and 13 Jbeta primers. The protocol was immunoSEQ multiplex PCR, while the TCRdb copy is restricted to in-frame clones and leaves out a portion. Among about 210,000 clones listed, about 80% were seen once. The data stem from a study of cytomegalovirus exposure and HLA in healthy donors. Study observations and caveats: An analysis done earlier found most TCR beta V segments productive about 90% or about 30% of the time.

Looked up from germline, CDR1 is MGHRA and CDR2 is YSYEKL. After removal of 5 bases from V and 5 bases from J, the junction contained 14 bases not matched to a gene. The CDR3 is 16 residues long. Sequenced: PBMCs. The chain combines TRBV4-1 with TRBJ2-5; TRBD1 matches 7 bases. The clonotype originates from a woman in her forties or fifties in good health and CMV-seropositive. CDR3 in amino acids: CASSSQLRQGPETQYF. CDR3 DNA sequence: TGCGCCAGCAGCTCCCAACTCAGACAGGGCCCCGAGACCCAGTACTTC.